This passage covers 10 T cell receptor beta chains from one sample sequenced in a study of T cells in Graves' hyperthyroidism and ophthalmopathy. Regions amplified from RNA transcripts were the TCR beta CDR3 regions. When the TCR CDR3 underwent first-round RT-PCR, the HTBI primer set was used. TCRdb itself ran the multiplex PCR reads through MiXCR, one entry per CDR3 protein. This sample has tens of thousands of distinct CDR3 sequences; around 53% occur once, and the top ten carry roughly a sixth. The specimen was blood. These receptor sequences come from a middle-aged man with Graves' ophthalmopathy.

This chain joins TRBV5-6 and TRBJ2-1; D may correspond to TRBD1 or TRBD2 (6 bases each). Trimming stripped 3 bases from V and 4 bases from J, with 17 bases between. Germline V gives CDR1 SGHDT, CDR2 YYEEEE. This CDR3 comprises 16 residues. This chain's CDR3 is CASSWDGGAEYNEQFF. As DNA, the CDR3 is TGTGCCAGCAGCTGGGACGGGGGCGCGGAGTACAATGAGCAGTTCTTC.

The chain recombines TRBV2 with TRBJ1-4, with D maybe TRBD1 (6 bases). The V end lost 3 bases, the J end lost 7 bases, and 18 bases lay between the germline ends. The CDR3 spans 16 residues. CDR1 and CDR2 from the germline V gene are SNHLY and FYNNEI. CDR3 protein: CASSDRFGRGSEKLFF. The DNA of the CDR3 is TGTGCCAGCAGTGATCGGTTTGGCAGGGGTTCTGAAAAACTGTTTTTT.

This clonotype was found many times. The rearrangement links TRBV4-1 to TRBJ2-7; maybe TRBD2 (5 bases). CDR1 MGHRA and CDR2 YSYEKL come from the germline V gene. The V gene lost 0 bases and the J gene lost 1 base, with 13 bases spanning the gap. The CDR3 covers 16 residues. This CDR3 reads CASSQDGISASYEQYF. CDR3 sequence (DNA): TGCGCCAGCAGCCAAGATGGAATTAGCGCTTCCTACGAGCAGTACTTC.

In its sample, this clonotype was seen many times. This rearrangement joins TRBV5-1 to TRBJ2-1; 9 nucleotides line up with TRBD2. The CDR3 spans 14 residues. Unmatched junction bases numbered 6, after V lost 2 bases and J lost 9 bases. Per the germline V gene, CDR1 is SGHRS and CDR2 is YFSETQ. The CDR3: CASSFRGRAAEQFF. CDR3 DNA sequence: TGCGCCAGCAGCTTCCGCGGGAGGGCCGCTGAGCAGTTCTTC.

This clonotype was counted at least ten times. This CDR3 reads CSARDRRTGGREQFF. CDR3 bases: TGCAGTGCTAGAGATAGGAGGACCGGGGGCCGGGAGCAGTTCTTC. The chain joins TRBV20-1 to TRBJ2-1; TRBD1 or TRBD2 may be the D gene (6 bases each). Per the germline V gene, CDR1 is DFQATT and CDR2 is SNEGSKA (reference sequence). The CDR3 sequence is 15 residues long. Between the trimmed V and J ends, which lost 0 bases and 10 bases, there was a span of 19 bases.

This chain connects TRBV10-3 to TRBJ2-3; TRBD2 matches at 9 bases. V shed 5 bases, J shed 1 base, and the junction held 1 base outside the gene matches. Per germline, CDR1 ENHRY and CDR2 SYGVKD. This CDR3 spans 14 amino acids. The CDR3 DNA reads TGTGCCATCAGTAAGCGGGAGGGCACAGATACGCAGTATTTT. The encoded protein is CAISKREGTDTQYF.

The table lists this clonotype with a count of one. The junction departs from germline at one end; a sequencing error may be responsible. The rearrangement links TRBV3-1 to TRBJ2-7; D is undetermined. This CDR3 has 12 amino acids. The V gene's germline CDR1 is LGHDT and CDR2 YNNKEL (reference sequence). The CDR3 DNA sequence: TGTGCCAGCAGCCAAAGCCTCTACGAGCAGTACTTT. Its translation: CASSQSLYEQYF.

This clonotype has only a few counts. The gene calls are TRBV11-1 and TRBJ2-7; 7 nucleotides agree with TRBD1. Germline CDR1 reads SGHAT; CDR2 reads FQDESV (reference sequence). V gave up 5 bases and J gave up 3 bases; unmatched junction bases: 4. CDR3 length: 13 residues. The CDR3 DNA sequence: TGTGCCAGCAGCCCGGGGACAGTCTACGAGCAGTACTTC. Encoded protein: CASSPGTVYEQYF.

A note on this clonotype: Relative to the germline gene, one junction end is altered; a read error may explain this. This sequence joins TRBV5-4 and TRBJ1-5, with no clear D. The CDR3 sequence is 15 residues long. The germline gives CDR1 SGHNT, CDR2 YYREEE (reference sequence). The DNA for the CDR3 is TGCGCCAGCAGCTTGCGCTGGGGATCCAATCAGCCCCAGCATTTT. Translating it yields CASSLRWGSNQPQHF.

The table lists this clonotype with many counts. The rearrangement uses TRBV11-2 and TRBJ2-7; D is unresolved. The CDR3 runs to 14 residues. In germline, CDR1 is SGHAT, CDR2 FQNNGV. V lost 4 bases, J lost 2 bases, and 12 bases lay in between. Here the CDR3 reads CASSSLRSAYEQYF. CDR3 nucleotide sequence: TGTGCCAGCAGCTCCCTCCGTTCAGCCTACGAGCAGTACTTC. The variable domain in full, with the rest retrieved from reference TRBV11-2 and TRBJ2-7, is EAGVAQSPRYKIIEKRQSVAFWCNPISGHATLYWYQQILGQGPKLLIQFQNNGVVDDSQLPKDRFSAERLKGVDSTLKIQPAKLEDSAVYLCASSSLRSAYEQYFGPGTRLTVT.